Sequencing of this T cell receptor beta chain was carried out in a study of cytomegalovirus exposure and HLA in healthy donors. Primers for the PCR totalled 60 Vbeta and 13 Jbeta. The assay was immunoSEQ multiplex PCR, and TCRdb's table has in-frame clones only and misses some. The data contain under 150,000 clones, 65% to 75% of them singletons. Deletions cut 5 bases from V and 0 bases from J, with 16 bases between. Per the germline V gene, CDR1 is SEHNR and CDR2 is FQNEAQ (reference sequence). This CDR3 is built from 16 residues. The sequencing sample was made of PBMCs. This sequence originates from a woman aged 40 to 50 in good health and CMV-seropositive. The V call is TRBV7-9, the J call TRBJ1-1; D may be TRBD1 (6 bases). CDR3 sequence reads: CASSPRTEHMNTEAFF. The DNA of the CDR3 is TGTGCCAGCAGCCCGCGGACAGAACATATGAACACTGAAGCTTTCTTT. Variable domain in full (rest from reference TRBV7-9 and TRBJ1-1): DTGVSQNPRHKITKRGQNVTFRCDPISEHNRLYWYRQTLGQGPEFLTYFQNEAQLEKSRLLSDRFSAERPKGSFSTLEIQRTEQGDSAMYLCASSPRTEHMNTEAFFGQGTRLTVV.